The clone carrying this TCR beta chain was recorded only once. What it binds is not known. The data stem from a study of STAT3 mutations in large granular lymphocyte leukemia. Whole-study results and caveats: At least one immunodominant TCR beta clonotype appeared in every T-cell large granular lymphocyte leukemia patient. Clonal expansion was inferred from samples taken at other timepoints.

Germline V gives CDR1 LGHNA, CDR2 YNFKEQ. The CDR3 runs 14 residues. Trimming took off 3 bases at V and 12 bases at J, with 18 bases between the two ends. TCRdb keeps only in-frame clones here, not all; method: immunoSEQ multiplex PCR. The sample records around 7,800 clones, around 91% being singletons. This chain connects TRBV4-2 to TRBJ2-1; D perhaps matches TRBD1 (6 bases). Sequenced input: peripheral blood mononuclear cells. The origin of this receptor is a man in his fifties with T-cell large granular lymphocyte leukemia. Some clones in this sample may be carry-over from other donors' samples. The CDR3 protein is CASSQTIQGEGQFF. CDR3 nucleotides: TGTGCCAGCAGCCAGACTATACAGGGTGAAGGGCAGTTCTTC.